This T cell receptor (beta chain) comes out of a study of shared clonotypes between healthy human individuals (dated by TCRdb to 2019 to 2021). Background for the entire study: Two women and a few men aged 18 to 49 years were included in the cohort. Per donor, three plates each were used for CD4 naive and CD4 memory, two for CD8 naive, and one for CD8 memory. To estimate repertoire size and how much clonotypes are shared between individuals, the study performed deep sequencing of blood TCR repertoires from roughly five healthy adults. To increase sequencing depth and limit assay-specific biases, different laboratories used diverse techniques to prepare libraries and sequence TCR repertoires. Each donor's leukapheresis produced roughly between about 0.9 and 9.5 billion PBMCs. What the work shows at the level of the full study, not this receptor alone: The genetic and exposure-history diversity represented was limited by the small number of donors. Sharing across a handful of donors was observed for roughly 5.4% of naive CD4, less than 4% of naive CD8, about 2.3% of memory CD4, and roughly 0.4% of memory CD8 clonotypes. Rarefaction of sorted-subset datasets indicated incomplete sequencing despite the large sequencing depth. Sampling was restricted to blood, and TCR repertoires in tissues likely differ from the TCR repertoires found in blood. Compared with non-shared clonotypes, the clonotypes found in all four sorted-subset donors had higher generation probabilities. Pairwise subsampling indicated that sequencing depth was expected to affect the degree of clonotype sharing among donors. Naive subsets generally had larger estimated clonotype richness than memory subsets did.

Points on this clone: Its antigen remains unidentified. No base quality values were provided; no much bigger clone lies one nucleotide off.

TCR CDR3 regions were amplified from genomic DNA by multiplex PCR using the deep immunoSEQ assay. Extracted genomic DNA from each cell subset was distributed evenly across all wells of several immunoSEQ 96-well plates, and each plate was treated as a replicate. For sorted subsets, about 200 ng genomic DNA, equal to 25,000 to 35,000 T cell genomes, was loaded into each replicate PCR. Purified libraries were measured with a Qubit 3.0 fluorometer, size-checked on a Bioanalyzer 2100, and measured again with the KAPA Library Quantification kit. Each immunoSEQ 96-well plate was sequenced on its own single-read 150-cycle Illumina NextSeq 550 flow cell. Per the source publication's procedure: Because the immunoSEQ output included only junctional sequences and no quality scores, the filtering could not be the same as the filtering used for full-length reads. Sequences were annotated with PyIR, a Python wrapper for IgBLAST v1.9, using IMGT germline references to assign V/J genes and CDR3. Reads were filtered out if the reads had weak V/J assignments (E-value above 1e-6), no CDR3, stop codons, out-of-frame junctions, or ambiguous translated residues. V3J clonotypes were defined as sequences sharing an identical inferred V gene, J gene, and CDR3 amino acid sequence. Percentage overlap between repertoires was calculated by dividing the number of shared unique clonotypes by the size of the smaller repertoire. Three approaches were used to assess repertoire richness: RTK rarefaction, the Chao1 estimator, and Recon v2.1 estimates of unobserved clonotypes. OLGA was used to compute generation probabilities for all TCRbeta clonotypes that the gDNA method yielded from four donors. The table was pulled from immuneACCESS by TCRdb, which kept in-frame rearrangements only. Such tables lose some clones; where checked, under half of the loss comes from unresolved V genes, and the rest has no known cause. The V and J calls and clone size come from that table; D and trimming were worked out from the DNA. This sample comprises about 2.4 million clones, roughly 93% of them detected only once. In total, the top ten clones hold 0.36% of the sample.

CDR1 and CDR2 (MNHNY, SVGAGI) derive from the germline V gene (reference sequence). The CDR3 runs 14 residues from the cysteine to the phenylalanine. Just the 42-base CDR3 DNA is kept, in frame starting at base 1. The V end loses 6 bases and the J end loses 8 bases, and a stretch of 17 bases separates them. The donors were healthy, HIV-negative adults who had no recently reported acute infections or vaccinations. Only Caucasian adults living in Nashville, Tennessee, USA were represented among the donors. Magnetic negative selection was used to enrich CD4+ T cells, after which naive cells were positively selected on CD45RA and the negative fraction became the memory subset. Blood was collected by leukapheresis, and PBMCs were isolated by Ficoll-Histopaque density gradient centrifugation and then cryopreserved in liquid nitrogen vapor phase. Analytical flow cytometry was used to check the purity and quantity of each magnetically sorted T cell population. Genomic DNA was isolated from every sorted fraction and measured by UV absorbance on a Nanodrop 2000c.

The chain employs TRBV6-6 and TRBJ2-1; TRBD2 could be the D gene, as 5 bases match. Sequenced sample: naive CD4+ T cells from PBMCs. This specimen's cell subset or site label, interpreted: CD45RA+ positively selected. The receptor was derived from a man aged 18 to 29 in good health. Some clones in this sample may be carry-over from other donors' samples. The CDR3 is CASRTPPAGDEQFF. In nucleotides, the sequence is TGTGCCAGCAGAACTCCTCCCGCGGGTGATGAGCAGTTCTTC.